This entry features one T cell receptor beta chain sequence. Trimming at V came to 6 bases and at J to 4 bases, leaving 13 bases not matched to a gene. There are 16 residues in the CDR3. Germline assignment: CDR1 SNHLY and CDR2 FYNNEI. In the study's own analysis: Cell counts per sample came from amplifying reference gene primers. The data were produced by immunoSEQ multiplex PCR, yet TCRdb's version contains in-frame clones alone and is incomplete. The V and J calls and the clone size are those of that table, but D and trimming were determined from the DNA. The data contain just under 350,000 clones, around 90% of them seen just once; the ten biggest clones take up 3% to 4%. The sample originates from a study of blood T cell repertoires in COVID-19. Background on the study: From the United States, Italy and Spain came samples of acute and convalescent COVID-19. Sources were T cells, B-cell-depleted T cells, or PBMCs; the material itself was cDNA or gDNA.

The origin of this receptor is a young woman who had recovered from COVID-19. The chain joins TRBV2 to TRBJ2-3; TRBD2 agrees at 7 bases. The specimen was peripheral blood. This chain's CDR3 is CASRELAGRGADTQYF. CDR3 bases: TGTGCCAGCAGGGAATTAGCGGGTAGAGGAGCAGATACGCAGTATTTT. The variable domain in full, with the rest retrieved from reference TRBV2 and TRBJ2-3, is EPEVTQTPSHQVTQMGQEVILRCVPISNHLYFYWYRQILGQKVEFLVSFYNNEISEKSEIFDDQFSVERPDGSNFTLKIRSTKLEDSAMYFCASRELAGRGADTQYFGPGTRLTVL.